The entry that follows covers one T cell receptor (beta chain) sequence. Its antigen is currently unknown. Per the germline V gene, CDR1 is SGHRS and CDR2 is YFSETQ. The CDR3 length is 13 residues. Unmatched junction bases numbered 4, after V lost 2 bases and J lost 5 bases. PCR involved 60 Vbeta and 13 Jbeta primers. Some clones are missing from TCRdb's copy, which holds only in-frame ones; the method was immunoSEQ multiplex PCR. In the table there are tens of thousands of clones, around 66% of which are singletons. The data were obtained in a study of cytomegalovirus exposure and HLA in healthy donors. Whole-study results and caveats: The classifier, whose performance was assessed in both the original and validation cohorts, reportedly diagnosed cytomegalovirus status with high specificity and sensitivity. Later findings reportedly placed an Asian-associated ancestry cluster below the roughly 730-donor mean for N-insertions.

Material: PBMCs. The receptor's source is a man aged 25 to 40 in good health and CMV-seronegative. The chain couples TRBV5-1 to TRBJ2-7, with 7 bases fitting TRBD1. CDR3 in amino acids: CASSLGTAHEQYF. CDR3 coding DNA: TGCGCCAGCAGCTTAGGGACAGCTCACGAGCAGTACTTC. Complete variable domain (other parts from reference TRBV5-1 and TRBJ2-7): KAGVTQTPRYLIKTRGQQVTLSCSPISGHRSVSWYQQTPGQGLQFLFEYFSETQRNKGNFPGRFSGRQFSNSRSEMNVSTLELGDSALYLCASSLGTAHEQYFGPGTRLTVT.